This T cell receptor (beta chain) was documented in a study of blood T cell repertoires in COVID-19. Study-wide context: Donors in the United States, Italy and Spain gave samples during acute or convalescent COVID-19. T cells, B-cell-depleted T cells, or PBMCs supplied cDNA or gDNA.

CDR1 and CDR2 from the germline V gene are LNHDA and SQIVND (reference sequence). The ends lost 5 bases at V and 4 bases at J; junction bases unmatched: 2. The CDR3 is made up of 13 amino acids. Source study methods: Estimates of nucleated cell counts were drawn from the amplification of reference gene primers. Here immunoSEQ multiplex PCR was the method, and the copy in TCRdb shows in-frame clones only, minus some. For V, J and clone size, that table is used; D and trimming come from the DNA. The sample holds 300,000 to 500,000 clones, more than 75% seen once. Input material: PBMCs or T cells enriched from blood (not recorded which). V usage is TRBV19 and J usage is TRBJ1-2, with 9 bases that match TRBD1. This clonotype originated in a woman in her twenties or thirties with acute COVID-19. Here the CDR3 reads CASSLGQGYGYTF. The DNA of the CDR3 is TGTGCCAGTAGTTTGGGACAGGGCTATGGCTACACCTTC.